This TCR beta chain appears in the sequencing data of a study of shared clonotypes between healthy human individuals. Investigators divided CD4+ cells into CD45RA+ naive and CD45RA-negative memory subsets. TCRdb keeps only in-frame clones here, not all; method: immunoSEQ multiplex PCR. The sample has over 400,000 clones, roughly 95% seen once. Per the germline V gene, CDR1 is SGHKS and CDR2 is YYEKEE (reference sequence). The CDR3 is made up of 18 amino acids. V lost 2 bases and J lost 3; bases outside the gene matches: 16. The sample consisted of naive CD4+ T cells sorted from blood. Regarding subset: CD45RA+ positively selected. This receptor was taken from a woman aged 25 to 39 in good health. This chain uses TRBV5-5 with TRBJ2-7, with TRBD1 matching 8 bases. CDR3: CASSLSTRSGTGHYEQYF. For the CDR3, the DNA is TGTGCCAGCAGCTTAAGCACCCGATCCGGGACAGGACACTACGAGCAGTACTTC.